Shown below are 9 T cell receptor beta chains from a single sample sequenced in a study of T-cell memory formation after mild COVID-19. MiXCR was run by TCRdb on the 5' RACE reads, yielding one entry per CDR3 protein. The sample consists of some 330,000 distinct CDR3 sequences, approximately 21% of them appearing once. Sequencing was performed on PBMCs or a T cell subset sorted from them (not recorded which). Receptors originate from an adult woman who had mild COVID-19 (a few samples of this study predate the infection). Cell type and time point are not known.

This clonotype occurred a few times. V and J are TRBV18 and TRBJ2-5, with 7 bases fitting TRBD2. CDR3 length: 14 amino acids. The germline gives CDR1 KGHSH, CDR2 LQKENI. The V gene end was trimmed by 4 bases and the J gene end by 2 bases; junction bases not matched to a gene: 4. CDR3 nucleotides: TGTGCCAGCTCACAACGGGACTATCAAGAGACCCAGTACTTC. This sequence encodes CASSQRDYQETQYF.

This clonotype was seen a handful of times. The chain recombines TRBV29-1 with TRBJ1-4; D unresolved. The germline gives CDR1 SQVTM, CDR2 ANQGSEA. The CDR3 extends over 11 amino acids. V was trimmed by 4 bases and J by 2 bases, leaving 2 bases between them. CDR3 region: CSVGTNEKLFF. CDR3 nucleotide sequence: TGCAGCGTTGGGACTAATGAAAAACTGTTTTTT.

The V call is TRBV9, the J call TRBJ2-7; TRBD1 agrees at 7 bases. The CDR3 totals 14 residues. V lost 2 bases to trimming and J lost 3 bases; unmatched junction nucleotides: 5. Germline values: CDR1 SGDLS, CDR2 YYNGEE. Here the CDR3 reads CASSVGTEGYEQYF. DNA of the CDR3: TGTGCCAGCAGCGTCGGGACAGAGGGCTACGAGCAGTACTTC.

CDR3 region: CASSLTWGDAGELFF. The CDR3 nucleotides read TGTGCCAGCAGCTTAACCTGGGGAGATGCCGGGGAGCTGTTTTTT. The chain recombines TRBV7-9 with TRBJ2-2, with D perhaps TRBD2 (5 bases). The CDR3 covers 15 residues. Germline V lookup: CDR1 SEHNR, CDR2 FQNEAQ (reference sequence). The V gene lost 2 bases and the J gene lost 6 bases, with 13 bases spanning the gap.

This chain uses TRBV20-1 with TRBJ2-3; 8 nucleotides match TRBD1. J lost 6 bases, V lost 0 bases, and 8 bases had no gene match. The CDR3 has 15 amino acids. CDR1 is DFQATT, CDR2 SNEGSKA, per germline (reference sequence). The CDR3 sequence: CSARDQDRVLDTQYF. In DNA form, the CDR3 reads TGCAGTGCTAGAGACCAGGACAGGGTCTTGGATACGCAGTATTTT.

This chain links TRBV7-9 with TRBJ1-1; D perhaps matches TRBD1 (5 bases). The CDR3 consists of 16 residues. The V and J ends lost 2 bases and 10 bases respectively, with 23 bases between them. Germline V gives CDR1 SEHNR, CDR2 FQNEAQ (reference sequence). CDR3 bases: TGTGCCAGCAGCTTAACAGCAACAGGAGGGGACCCTTTAGCTTTCTTT. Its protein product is CASSLTATGGDPLAFF. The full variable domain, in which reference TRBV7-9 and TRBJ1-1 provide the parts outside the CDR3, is DTGVSQNPRHKITKRGQNVTFRCDPISEHNRLYWYRQTLGQGPEFLTYFQNEAQLEKSRLLSDRFSAERPKGSFSTLEIQRTEQGDSAMYLCASSLTATGGDPLAFFGQGTRLTVV.

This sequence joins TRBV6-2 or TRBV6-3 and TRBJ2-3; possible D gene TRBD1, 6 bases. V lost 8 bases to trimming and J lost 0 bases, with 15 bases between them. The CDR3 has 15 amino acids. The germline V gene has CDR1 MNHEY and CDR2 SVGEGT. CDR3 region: CASSDEGVSTDTQYF. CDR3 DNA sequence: TGTGCCAGCTCCGACGAGGGGGTGAGCACAGATACGCAGTATTTT.

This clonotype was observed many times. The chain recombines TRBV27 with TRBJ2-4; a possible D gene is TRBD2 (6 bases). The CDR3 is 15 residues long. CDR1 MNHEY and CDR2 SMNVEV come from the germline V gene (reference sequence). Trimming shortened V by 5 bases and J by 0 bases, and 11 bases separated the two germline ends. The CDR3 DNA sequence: TGTGCCAGCAGTCGAAAGGGACTAGCCAAAAACATTCAGTACTTC. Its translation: CASSRKGLAKNIQYF.

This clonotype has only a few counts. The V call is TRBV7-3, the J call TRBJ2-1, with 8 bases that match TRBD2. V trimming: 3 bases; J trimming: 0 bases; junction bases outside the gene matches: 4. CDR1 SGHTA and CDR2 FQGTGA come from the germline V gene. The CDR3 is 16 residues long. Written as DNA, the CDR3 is TGTGCCAGCAGCTTGGGGGGACTAGACTCCTACAATGAGCAGTTCTTC. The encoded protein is CASSLGGLDSYNEQFF.